This T cell receptor beta chain was found in a study of shared clonotypes between healthy human individuals. The material for each subset, its genomic DNA, was split evenly across several immunoSEQ plates. Clones were sequenced by immunoSEQ multiplex PCR, and TCRdb holds only the in-frame ones, with some missing. Among fewer than 650,000 clones listed, 70% to 80% were seen once. There are 15 residues in the CDR3. Germline-derived CDR1 and CDR2 are SEHNR and FQNEAQ (reference sequence). Concerning this clone: An end of the junction does not agree with germline; a read error may underlie this. Other DNA sequences from this sample encode an identical CDR3 as well.

Those who donated, Caucasian adults without exception, all lived in Nashville, Tennessee. The TCR was taken from a middle-aged woman in good health. Some clones in this sample may be carry-over from other donors' samples. The material sequenced was PBMCs. The V and J genes are TRBV7-9 and TRBJ2-7; no clear D. In nucleotides, the CDR3 is TGTGCCAGTAGCTTAGGACCCCAGAGCTCCTACGAGCAGTACTTC. This codes for CASSLGPQSSYEQYF.